This T cell receptor (beta chain) stems from a study of blood T cell repertoires in COVID-19. Germline V gene sequence: CDR1 GTSNPN, CDR2 SVGIG (reference sequence). CDR3 length: 13 residues. Trimming stripped 6 bases from V and 1 base from J, with 12 bases between. This clone was picked up one time. The study recruited people aged roughly 18 to 100 years across approximately 24 US areas. Participants had their cohort set by participant-reported clinical history. Source study methods: Scientists estimated how many nucleated cells there were by amplifying reference gene primers. Assay used: immunoSEQ multiplex PCR; TCRdb lists only in-frame clones, some missing. V and J calls and clone size are given by that table; D and trimming were obtained from the DNA. Of approximately 200,000 clones in the sample, around 90% were seen once.

The rearrangement joins TRBV30 to TRBJ1-2; possible D gene TRBD1, 5 bases. What was sequenced was PBMCs or T cells enriched from blood (not recorded which). This TCR derives from a young man with acute COVID-19. In DNA, the CDR3 is TGTGCCTGCTCCGACAGTGGTAACTATGGCTACACCTTC. The encoded protein is CACSDSGNYGYTF.